The 15 T cell receptor beta chains reported below all come from one sample, sequenced in a study of graft-versus-host responses after intestinal transplantation. No antigen has been identified for these receptors. Using immunoSEQ multiplex PCR, the repertoire was profiled, and TCRdb retains in-frame clones only, with some absent. The sample carries roughly 90,000 clones, roughly nine tenths recorded once. The sample consisted of unstimulated CD4+ T cells sorted from spleen or lymph node cells, taken before transplant. These receptors were obtained from a human donor who was the organ donor for an intestinal transplant.

This chain links TRBV4-3 with TRBJ2-1; 11 nucleotides align to TRBD2. The CDR3 contains 15 residues. In germline, CDR1 is LGHNA, CDR2 YSLEER. After removal of 4 bases from V and 7 bases from J, the junction contained 6 bases not matched to a gene. CDR3 DNA sequence: TGCGCCAGCAGCCGTATAGCGGGAGGGGAAAATGAGCAGTTCTTC. Its protein product is CASSRIAGGENEQFF.

This clone has only one observation. The chain joins TRBV10-3 to TRBJ2-7, with D perhaps matching TRBD1 (7 bases). CDR3 length equals 13 residues. The V and J ends lost 8 bases and 4 bases respectively, with 15 bases between them. CDR1 is ENHRY and CDR2 is SYGVKD in the germline V gene. The CDR3: CAIGGTDPYEQYF. The CDR3, as DNA: TGTGCCATCGGGGGGACAGACCCATACGAGCAGTACTTC.

The rearrangement links TRBV7-8 to TRBJ1-5; TRBD1 matches at 9 bases. This CDR3 comprises 16 residues. The germline V gene has CDR1 SGHVS and CDR2 FQNEAQ. J lost 7 bases, V lost 5 bases, and 12 bases had no gene match. CDR3 protein: CASSEPAGTGLQPQHF. CDR3 DNA: TGTGCCAGCAGCGAGCCGGCCGGGACAGGGCTGCAGCCCCAGCATTTT.

CDR3 sequence reads: CASSLPGTSGGAYNEQFF. The CDR3 region has the DNA TGCGCCAGCAGCTTGCCCGGGACTAGCGGGGGGGCCTACAATGAGCAGTTCTTC. This chain connects TRBV5-1 to TRBJ2-1, with 16 bases aligning to TRBD2. V was pared by 1 base and J by 2 bases, with 3 bases of the junction left unmatched. Germline V CDR1 and CDR2: SGHRS, YFSETQ. There are 18 residues in the CDR3.

The chain links TRBV7-3 to TRBJ2-5, with 10 bases aligning to TRBD2. The ends lost 5 bases at V and 5 bases at J; junction bases unmatched: 2. Looked up from germline, CDR1 is SGHTA and CDR2 is FQGTGA. The CDR3 is made up of 13 amino acids. The CDR3 protein is CASSQGLAETQYF. The CDR3 DNA is TGTGCCAGCAGCCAGGGACTAGCGGAGACCCAGTACTTC.

This clone was picked up a small number of times. The rearrangement joins TRBV6-5 to TRBJ1-6, with 7 positions matching TRBD1. This CDR3 is built from 14 residues. Germline V gene data show CDR1 as MNHEY and CDR2 as SVGAGI. The V gene end was trimmed by 2 bases and the J gene end by 8 bases; junction bases not matched to a gene: 3. The CDR3 nucleotides read TGTGCCAGCAGTTACAAAGGGGGCGATTCACCCCTCCACTTT. The encoded protein is CASSYKGGDSPLHF.

The V gene is TRBV5-4, the J gene TRBJ2-2; 9 positions agree with TRBD2. Germline loops: CDR1 SGHNT, CDR2 YYREEE (reference sequence). The CDR3 is made up of 16 amino acids. V was clipped by 4 bases and J by 2 bases; unmatched bases: 6. The CDR3 nucleotides read TGTGCCAGCAGCCTAGCGGGACTCCAAAACACCGGGGAGCTGTTTTTT. Translation: CASSLAGLQNTGELFF.

The rearrangement joins TRBV14 to TRBJ2-7; 10 bases fit TRBD2. Germline V gene sequence: CDR1 SGHDN, CDR2 FVKESK. Germline trimming cut 5 bases from V and 4 bases from J; bases unmatched to any gene: 5. CDR3 length: 14 residues. CDR3 region: CASSWASGSYEQYF. For the CDR3, the DNA is TGTGCCAGCAGCTGGGCTAGCGGGAGTTACGAGCAGTACTTC.

The chain uses TRBV7-2 and TRBJ1-2; TRBD1 matches at 8 bases. CDR3 length: 16 residues. V lost 4 bases to trimming and J lost 4 bases; unmatched junction nucleotides: 11. CDR1 SGHTA and CDR2 FQGNSA come from the germline V gene. This CDR3 reads CASSSGRDRRIYGYTF. The DNA for the CDR3 is TGTGCCAGCAGCTCCGGTCGGGACAGGCGGATCTATGGCTACACCTTC.

The chain is built from TRBV11-3 and TRBJ2-2; D not certain. The V gene's germline CDR1 is SGHNT and CDR2 YENEEA. V was cut by 3 bases and J by 6 bases, with 8 bases left in between. The CDR3 extends over 13 amino acids. DNA for the CDR3: TGTGCCAGCAGCTTTAGTATCCCCGGGGAGCTGTTTTTT. Amino acid sequence: CASSFSIPGELFF. Together with reference TRBV11-3 and TRBJ2-2, the CDR3 gives the full variable domain: EAGVVQSPRYKIIEKKQPVAFWCNPISGHNTLYWYLQNLGQGPELLIRYENEEAVDDSQLPKDRFSAERLKGVDSTLKIQPAELGDSAVYLCASSFSIPGELFFGEGSRLTVL.

V usage is TRBV4-1 and J usage is TRBJ2-7; D is unresolved. Germline V CDR1 and CDR2: MGHRA, YSYEKL. V was trimmed by 3 bases and J by 2 bases, leaving 23 bases between them. There are 18 residues in the CDR3. The CDR3 loop reads CASSQSFVAQRKTYEQYF. Written as DNA, the CDR3 is TGCGCCAGCAGCCAGTCTTTTGTGGCCCAGCGCAAGACCTACGAGCAGTACTTC.

This chain connects TRBV6-6 to TRBJ1-1; D might be TRBD1 (6 bases). The germline V gene encodes CDR1 MNHNY and CDR2 SVGAGI (reference sequence). Trimming pared 5 bases from V and 6 bases from J, leaving 16 bases between. The CDR3 consists of 14 residues. DNA for the CDR3: TGTGCCAGCAGTAGGGGGACCGTTGGGGCTGAAGCTTTCTTT. Its translation is CASSRGTVGAEAFF.

V gene TRBV4-2 combines with J gene TRBJ2-3; D may be TRBD2 (6 bases). There are 15 residues in the CDR3. V lost 2 bases and J lost 6, with 15 bases in between. The germline CDR1 and CDR2 sequences are LGHNA and YNFKEQ. The CDR3 is CASSQPGGSKDTQYF. CDR3 nucleotides: TGTGCCAGCAGCCAACCTGGGGGGTCGAAGGATACGCAGTATTTT.

The gene calls are TRBV5-6 and TRBJ2-5, with D unresolved. The CDR3 is 12 residues long. The germline V and J ends were trimmed by 1 base and 2 bases, with 3 bases remaining between them. The V gene's germline CDR1 is SGHDT and CDR2 YYEEEE. CDR3 coding DNA: TGTGCCAGCAGCTTGTCACAAGAGACCCAGTACTTC. This encodes CASSLSQETQYF. Variable domain in full (rest from reference TRBV5-6 and TRBJ2-5): DAGVTQSPTHLIKTRGQQVTLRCSPKSGHDTVSWYQQALGQGPQFIFQYYEEEERQRGNFPDRFSGHQFPNYSSELNVNALLLGDSALYLCASSLSQETQYFGPGTRLLVL.

The rearrangement joins TRBV4-2 to TRBJ1-2; tentative D call: TRBD1 (5 bases). The CDR3 extends over 15 amino acids. V shed 1 base and J shed 6 bases, with 15 bases lying between them. The germline V gene has CDR1 LGHNA and CDR2 YNFKEQ. The CDR3 DNA is TGTGCCAGCAGCCAAGTCTGGGGCAGGGTAGATGGCTACACCTTC. This encodes CASSQVWGRVDGYTF.